Listed here are 3 T cell receptor beta chains from one sample, sequenced in a study of blood T cells in healthy people across ages. The use of a sample-barcoded 5' primer and a J-beta primer mix characterized a second PCR of 7 to 11 cycles. Using its own MiXCR run on the 5' RACE reads, TCRdb lists one record per CDR3 protein. The sample includes around 1,900,000 distinct CDR3 sequences, roughly two fifths seen only once; the top ten take about 21%. Sequencing was carried out using blood. Source of these receptors: a human donor in good health.

The chain uses TRBV3-1 and TRBJ2-3, with D tentatively TRBD1 (5 bases). CDR1 is LGHDT, CDR2 YNNKEL, per germline (reference sequence). The length of the CDR3 is 14 residues. V lost 1 base, J lost 4 bases, and 9 bases lay in between. The CDR3 spells CASSQAGYPDTQYF. Here the CDR3 DNA reads TGTGCCAGCAGCCAAGCAGGGTATCCAGATACGCAGTATTTT.

The sample holds a few counts of this clonotype. This sequence joins TRBV29-1 and TRBJ2-5; 12 nucleotides match TRBD1. With the DNA end fitting TRBJ2-7 better, the J assignment may be wrong. The length of the CDR3 is 14 residues. From germline, CDR1 is SQVTM and CDR2 ANQGSEA. The CDR3 protein is CSVEGGQGAGEQYF. The CDR3 nucleotides are TGCAGCGTTGAGGGGGGACAGGGGGCGGGCGAGCAGTACTTC.

This sequence joins TRBV14 and TRBJ1-2; no reliable D call. The germline gives CDR1 SGHDN, CDR2 FVKESK. The ends were cut back, 0 bases at V and 4 bases at J, with 18 bases in the middle. The CDR3 length is 17 residues. In DNA form, the CDR3 reads TGTGCCAGCAGCCAAGATAATGCATGGGCTATCAGCTATGGCTACACCTTC. Translating it yields CASSQDNAWAISYGYTF.